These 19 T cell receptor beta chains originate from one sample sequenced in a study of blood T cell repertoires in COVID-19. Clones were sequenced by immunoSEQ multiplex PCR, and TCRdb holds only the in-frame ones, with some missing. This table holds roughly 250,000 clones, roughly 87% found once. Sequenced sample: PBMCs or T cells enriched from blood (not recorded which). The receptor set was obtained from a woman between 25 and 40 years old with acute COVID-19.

The chain's CDR3 is CASSLVPTSGYNEQFF. The CDR3 coding sequence is TGCGCCAGCAGCTTGGTACCGACTAGCGGTTACAATGAGCAGTTCTTC. The rearrangement uses TRBV5-1 and TRBJ2-1; TRBD2 matches 9 bases. V lost 0 bases to trimming and J lost 4 bases; unmatched junction nucleotides: 5. The CDR3 has 16 amino acids. Germline CDR1 reads SGHRS; CDR2 reads YFSETQ.

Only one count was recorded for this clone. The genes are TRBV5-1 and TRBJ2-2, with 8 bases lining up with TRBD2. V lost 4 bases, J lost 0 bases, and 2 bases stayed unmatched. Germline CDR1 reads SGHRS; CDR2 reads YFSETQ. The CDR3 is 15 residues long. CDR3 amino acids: CASSLRGANTGELFF. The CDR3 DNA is TGCGCCAGCAGCCTGCGGGGGGCGAACACCGGGGAGCTGTTTTTT.

Here the CDR3 DNA reads TGCAGCGTTGTCCTGGCAAGCACAGATACGCAGTATTTT. Its translation is CSVVLASTDTQYF. The chain is built from TRBV29-1 and TRBJ2-3; D is ambiguous. CDR3 size: 13 residues. V lost 4 bases to trimming and J lost 0 bases, with 8 bases between them. Per germline, CDR1 SQVTM and CDR2 ANQGSEA.

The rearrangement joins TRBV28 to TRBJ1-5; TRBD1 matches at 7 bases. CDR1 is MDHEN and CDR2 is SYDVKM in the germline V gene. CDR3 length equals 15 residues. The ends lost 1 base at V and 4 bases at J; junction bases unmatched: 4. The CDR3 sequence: CASSLSVTGNQPQHF. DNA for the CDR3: TGTGCCAGCAGTTTATCGGTGACAGGGAATCAGCCCCAGCATTTT.

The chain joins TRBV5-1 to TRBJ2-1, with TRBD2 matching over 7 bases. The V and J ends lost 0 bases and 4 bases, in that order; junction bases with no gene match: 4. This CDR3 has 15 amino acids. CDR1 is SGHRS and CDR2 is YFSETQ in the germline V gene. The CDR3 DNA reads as TGCGCCAGCAGCTTGGAAGGGAGGGGTTACAATGAGCAGTTCTTC. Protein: CASSLEGRGYNEQFF.

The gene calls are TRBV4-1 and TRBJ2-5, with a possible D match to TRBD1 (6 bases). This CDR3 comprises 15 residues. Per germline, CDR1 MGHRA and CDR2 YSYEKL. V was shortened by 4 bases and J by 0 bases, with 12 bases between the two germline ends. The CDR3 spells CASSPGHSYQETQYF. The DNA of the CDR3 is TGCGCCAGCAGCCCGGGACATTCGTACCAAGAGACCCAGTACTTC.

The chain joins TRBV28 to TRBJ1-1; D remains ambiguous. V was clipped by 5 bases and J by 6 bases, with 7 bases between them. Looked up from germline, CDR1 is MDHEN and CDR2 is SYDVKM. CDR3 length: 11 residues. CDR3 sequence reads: CASSKWPEAFF. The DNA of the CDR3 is TGTGCCAGCAGTAAGTGGCCTGAAGCTTTCTTT.

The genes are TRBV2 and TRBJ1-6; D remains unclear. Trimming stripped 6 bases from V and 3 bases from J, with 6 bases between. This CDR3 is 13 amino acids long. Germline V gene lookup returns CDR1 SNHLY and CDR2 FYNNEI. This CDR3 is CASRRGYNSPLHF. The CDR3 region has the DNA TGTGCCAGCAGGCGGGGCTATAATTCACCCCTCCACTTT.

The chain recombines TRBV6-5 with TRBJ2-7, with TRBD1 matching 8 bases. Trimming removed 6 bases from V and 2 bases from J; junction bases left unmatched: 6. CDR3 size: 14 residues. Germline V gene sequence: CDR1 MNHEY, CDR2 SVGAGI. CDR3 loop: CASSEDRAPYEQYF. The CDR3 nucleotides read TGTGCCAGCAGCGAGGACAGGGCACCCTACGAGCAGTACTTC.

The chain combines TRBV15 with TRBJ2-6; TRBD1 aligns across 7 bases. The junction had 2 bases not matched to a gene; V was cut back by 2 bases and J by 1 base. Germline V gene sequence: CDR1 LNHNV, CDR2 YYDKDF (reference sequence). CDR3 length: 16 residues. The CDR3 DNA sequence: TGTGCCACCAGCAGAACAGGGGTATCTGGGGCCAACGTCCTGACTTTC. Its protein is CATSRTGVSGANVLTF.

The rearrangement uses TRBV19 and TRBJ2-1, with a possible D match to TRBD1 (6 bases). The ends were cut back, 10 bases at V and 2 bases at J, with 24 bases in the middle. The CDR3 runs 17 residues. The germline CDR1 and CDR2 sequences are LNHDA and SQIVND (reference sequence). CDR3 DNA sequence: TGTGCCACATCGGACCCACACCTAAGGGGGACCTACAATGAGCAGTTCTTC. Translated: CATSDPHLRGTYNEQFF.

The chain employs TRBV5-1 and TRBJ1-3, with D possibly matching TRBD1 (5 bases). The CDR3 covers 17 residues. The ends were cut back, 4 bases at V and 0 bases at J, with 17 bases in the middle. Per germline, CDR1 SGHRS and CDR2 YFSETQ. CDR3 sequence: CASSITGTSSSGNTIYF. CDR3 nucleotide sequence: TGCGCCAGCAGCATTACCGGGACTTCCAGCTCTGGAAACACCATATATTTT.

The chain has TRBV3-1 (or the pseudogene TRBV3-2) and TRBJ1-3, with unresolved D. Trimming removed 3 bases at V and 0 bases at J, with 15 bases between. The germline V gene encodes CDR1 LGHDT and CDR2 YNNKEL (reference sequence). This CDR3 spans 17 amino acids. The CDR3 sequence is CASSQVISGSSGNTIYF. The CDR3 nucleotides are TGTGCCAGCAGCCAGGTCATTTCTGGGAGCTCTGGAAACACCATATATTTT.

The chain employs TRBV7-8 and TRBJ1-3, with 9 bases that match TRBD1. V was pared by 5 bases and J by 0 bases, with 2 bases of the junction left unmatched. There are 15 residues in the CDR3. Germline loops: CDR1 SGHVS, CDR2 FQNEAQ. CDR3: CASSGQGSSGNTIYF. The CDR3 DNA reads TGTGCCAGCAGCGGACAGGGGAGCTCTGGAAACACCATATATTTT.

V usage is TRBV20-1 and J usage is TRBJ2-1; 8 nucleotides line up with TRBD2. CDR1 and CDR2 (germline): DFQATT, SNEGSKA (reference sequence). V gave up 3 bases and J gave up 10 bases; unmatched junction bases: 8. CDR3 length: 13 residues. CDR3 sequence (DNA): TGCAGTGCTAGTAGGCGGGAGGTCGGGGAGCAGTTCTTC. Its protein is CSASRREVGEQFF.

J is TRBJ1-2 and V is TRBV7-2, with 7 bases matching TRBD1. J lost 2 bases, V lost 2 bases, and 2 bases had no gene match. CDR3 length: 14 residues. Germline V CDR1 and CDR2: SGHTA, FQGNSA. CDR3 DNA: TGTGCCAGCAGCTTACCGGGACAGAACTATGGCTACACCTTC. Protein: CASSLPGQNYGYTF.

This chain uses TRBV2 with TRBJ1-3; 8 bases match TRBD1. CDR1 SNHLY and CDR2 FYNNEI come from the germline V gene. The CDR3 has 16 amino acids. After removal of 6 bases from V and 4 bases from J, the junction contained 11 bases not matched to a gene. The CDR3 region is CASSRPTGATGNTIYF. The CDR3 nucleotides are TGTGCCAGCAGCCGCCCGACAGGGGCTACGGGAAACACCATATATTTT.

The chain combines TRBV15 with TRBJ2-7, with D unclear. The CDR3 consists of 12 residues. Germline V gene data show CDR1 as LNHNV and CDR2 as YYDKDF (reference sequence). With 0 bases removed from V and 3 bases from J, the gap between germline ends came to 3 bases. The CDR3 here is CATSRDHYEQYF. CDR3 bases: TGTGCCACCAGCAGAGACCACTACGAGCAGTACTTC.

The CDR3 region is CASSLGRGANSGANVLTF. The CDR3 nucleotides read TGCGCCAGCAGCTTGGGACGGGGGGCCAACTCTGGGGCCAACGTCCTGACTTTC. The rearrangement uses TRBV5-1 and TRBJ2-6; perhaps TRBD2 as D (7 bases). Germline CDR1 and CDR2: SGHRS and YFSETQ. V was pared by 0 bases and J by 0 bases, with 13 bases between. CDR3 length equals 18 residues.